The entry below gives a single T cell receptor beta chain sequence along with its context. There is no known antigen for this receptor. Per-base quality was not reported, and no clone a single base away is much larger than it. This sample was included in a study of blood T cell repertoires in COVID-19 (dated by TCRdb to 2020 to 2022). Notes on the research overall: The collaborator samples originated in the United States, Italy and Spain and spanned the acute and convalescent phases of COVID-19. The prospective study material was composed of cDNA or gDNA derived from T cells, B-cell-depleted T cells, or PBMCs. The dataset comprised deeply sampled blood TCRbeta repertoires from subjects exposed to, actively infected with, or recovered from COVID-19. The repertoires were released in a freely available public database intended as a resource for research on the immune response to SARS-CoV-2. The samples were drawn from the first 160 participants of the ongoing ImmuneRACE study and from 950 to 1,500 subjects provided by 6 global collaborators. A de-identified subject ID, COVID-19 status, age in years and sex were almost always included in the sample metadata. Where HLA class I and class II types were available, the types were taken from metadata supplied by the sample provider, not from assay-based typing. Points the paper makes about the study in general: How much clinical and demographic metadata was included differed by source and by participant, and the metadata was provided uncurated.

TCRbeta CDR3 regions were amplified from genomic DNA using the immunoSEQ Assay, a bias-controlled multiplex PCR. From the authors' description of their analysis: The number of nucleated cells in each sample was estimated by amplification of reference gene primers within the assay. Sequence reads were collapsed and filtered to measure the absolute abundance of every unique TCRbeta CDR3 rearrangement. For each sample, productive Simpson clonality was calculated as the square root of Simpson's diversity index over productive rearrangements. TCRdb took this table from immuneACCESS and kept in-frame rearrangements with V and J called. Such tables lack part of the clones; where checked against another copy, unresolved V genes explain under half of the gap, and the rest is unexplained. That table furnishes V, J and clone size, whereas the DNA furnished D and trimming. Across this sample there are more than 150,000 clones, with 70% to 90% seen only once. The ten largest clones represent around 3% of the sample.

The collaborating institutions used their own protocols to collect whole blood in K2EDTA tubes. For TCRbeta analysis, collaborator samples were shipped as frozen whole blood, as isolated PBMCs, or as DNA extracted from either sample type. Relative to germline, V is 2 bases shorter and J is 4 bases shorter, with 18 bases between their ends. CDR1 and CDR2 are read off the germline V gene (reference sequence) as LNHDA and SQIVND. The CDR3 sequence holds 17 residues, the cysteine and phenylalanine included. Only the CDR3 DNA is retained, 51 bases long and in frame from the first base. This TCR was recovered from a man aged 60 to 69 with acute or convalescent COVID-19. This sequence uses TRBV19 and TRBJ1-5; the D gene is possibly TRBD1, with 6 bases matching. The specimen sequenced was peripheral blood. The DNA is TGTGCCAGTAGTATAACTCACAGGGTACTTGGGAATCAGCCCCAGCATTTT. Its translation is CASSITHRVLGNQPQHF.